These 6 T cell receptor beta chains were all obtained from the same sample, sequenced in a study of cytomegalovirus exposure and HLA in healthy donors. Both 60 Vbeta primers and 13 Jbeta primers went into the PCR. Assay used: immunoSEQ multiplex PCR; TCRdb lists only in-frame clones, some missing. The sample holds 70,000 to 90,000 clones, roughly 82% seen once. Input material: PBMCs. The receptor source for this set is a male donor in good health and CMV-seropositive.

This clone occurred a few times. The rearrangement uses TRBV10-3 and TRBJ2-7; maybe TRBD1 (6 bases). Germline loops: CDR1 ENHRY, CDR2 SYGVKD. V was pared by 3 bases and J by 0 bases, with 15 bases between. The length of the CDR3 is 16 residues. CDR3 in amino acids: CAISDPGLDSSYEQYF. The CDR3 region has the DNA TGTGCCATCAGTGATCCAGGATTGGACAGCTCCTACGAGCAGTACTTC.

This clone has only a few counts. The chain couples TRBV5-4 to TRBJ2-1, with 8 bases aligning to TRBD1. Germline trimming cut 0 bases from V and 7 bases from J; bases unmatched to any gene: 9. Germline V CDR1 and CDR2: SGHNT, YYREEE (reference sequence). The CDR3 totals 16 residues. CDR3 region: CASSLGGRGLQNEQFF. The CDR3 region has the DNA TGTGCCAGCAGCTTGGGGGGCAGGGGGCTTCAAAATGAGCAGTTCTTC.

As to this clone: Germline and junction disagree at one end, which may indicate a read error. This chain connects TRBV27 to TRBJ2-1; 10 nucleotides align to TRBD2. Germline CDR1 is MNHEY and CDR2 is SMNVEV (reference sequence). There are 18 residues in the CDR3. CDR3 sequence reads: CASSLYLAGGRSYNEPFF. CDR3 in DNA: TGTGCCAGCAGTTTATACTTAGCGGGAGGCAGGTCCTACAATGAGCCGTTCTTC.

The chain has TRBV7-9 and TRBJ1-1; 8 positions match TRBD1. Losses at the gene ends were 5 bases for V and 1 base for J; bases not matched to a gene: 6. The V gene's germline CDR1 is SEHNR and CDR2 FQNEAQ (reference sequence). The CDR3 runs 15 residues. The CDR3 DNA reads TGTGCCAGCAGCATTCGGACAGGGAGGAACACTGAAGCTTTCTTT. This translates into CASSIRTGRNTEAFF.

The genes are TRBV7-2 and TRBJ2-2; 10 bases map to TRBD1. The CDR3 is 16 residues long. The germline V gene has CDR1 SGHTA and CDR2 FQGNSA. Trimming cost V 6 bases and J 7 bases; bases outside gene matches: 11. CDR3 sequence (DNA): TGTGCCAGCAGGACCCAGGGACAGGGGACGGGCGGGGAGCTGTTTTTT. Protein: CASRTQGQGTGGELFF.

The genes are TRBV2 and TRBJ2-6; D gene uncertain. The CDR3 has 11 residues. V was trimmed by 10 bases and J by 3 bases, leaving 4 bases between them. CDR1 and CDR2 from the germline V gene are SNHLY and FYNNEI. The CDR3 sequence: CAINGANVLTF. The CDR3 DNA reads TGTGCCATCAATGGGGCCAACGTCCTGACTTTC.